This TCR beta chain was retrieved from a study of OX40 agonist ivuxolimab in advanced cancers. Germline V gene lookup returns CDR1 SGHTA and CDR2 FQGNSA. The CDR3 is made up of 13 amino acids. The V end lost 3 bases, the J end lost 3 bases, and 8 bases lay between the germline ends. Assay used: immunoSEQ multiplex PCR; TCRdb lists only in-frame clones, some missing. This table has around 150,000 clones, 90% appearing once. This sequence was found in an adult with an advanced solid tumor such as melanoma, head and neck, liver or kidney cancer. The chain links TRBV7-2 to TRBJ1-1; TRBD1 is a possible D gene (6 bases). Sequencing used CD4+ or CD8+ T cells sorted from blood, obtained in a trial of the OX40 agonist ivuxolimab. CDR3 in amino acids: CASSFYRDTEAFF. In DNA, the CDR3 is TGTGCCAGCAGCTTCTACAGGGACACTGAAGCTTTCTTT.